The rows below give T cell receptor beta chains drawn from one sample of a study of blood T cell repertoires in COVID-19. The table came from immunoSEQ multiplex PCR; TCRdb's copy has only in-frame clones and leaves some out. The sample has under 200,000 clones, 70% to 80% seen once; the top ten hold around 20%. Sequencing input: PBMCs or T cells enriched from blood (not recorded which). All receptors derive from a woman aged 70 to 79 in a cohort exposed to, infected with or recovered from COVID-19 (not recorded which). The CDR3 runs from the conserved cysteine through the conserved F or W. Each record gives: V gene, clone size, J gene, D gene, CDR3 DNA, CDR3 protein. A D gene is named only where the DNA matches it firmly. For some rows the clone size is stated as once, few or many, or as a class when expanded; others skip it.

TRBV6-5,.,TRBJ1-4,.,TGTGCCAGCGGGGGCCGGGTACGCGAAAAACTGTTTTTT,CASGGRVREKLFF
TRBV28,once,TRBJ1-3,.,TGTGCCAGCATTCGTGGGGGCCCTGGAAACACCATATATTTT,CASIRGGPGNTIYF
TRBV5-4,once,TRBJ1-4,TRBD1,TGTGCCAGCAGCCTACAGGGGGCAGGTGAAAAACTGTTTTTT,CASSLQGAGEKLFF
TRBV2,few,TRBJ2-5,TRBD2,TGTGCCAGCACAAGGACTAGCGGGAGAGGAGGGGAGACCCAGTACTTC,CASTRTSGRGGETQYF
TRBV6-2/TRBV6-3,.,TRBJ2-3,.,TGTGCCAGCAGTTACTCGAATTGGGCAGGTTGGAGCACAGATACGCAGTATTTT,CASSYSNWAGWSTDTQYF
TRBV7-8,once,TRBJ1-5,TRBD1,TGTGCCAGCAGCTTAACAGGGGAGAATCAGCCCCAGCATTTT,CASSLTGENQPQHF
TRBV5-4,.,TRBJ2-5,TRBD1,TGTGCCAGCAGCTTGGCCGGGACAGGGGGCCAAGAGACCCAGTACTTC,CASSLAGTGGQETQYF
TRBV5-1,.,TRBJ2-5,.,TGCGCCAGCAGCTACAGGGTAGGGCAAGAGACCCAGTACTTC,CASSYRVGQETQYF
TRBV6-1,.,TRBJ2-7,TRBD1,TGTGCCAGCAGTGAATTCCGGGACACAGACAGGGACTTC,CASSEFRDTDRDF
TRBV11-3,.,TRBJ2-1,TRBD2,TGTGCCAGCAGCTATAGCGGGGAGTCCTACAATGAGCAGTTCTTC,CASSYSGESYNEQFF
TRBV5-4,.,TRBJ1-4,.,TGTGCCAGCAGCTTGGGGAGCCTTGCAACTAATGAAAAACTGTTTTTT,CASSLGSLATNEKLFF
TRBV5-1,.,TRBJ2-1,TRBD2,TGCGCCAGCAGCTTGGGCCGCGGGAGTGAGTTCTTC,CASSLGRGSEFF
TRBV20-1,once,TRBJ1-2,.,TGCAGTGCCACGCTGCGAGGGGGCTACACCTTC,CSATLRGGYTF
TRBV3-1/TRBV3-2,.,TRBJ1-1,.,TGTGCCAGCAGCCAAGTCGGATCGGGAGGCACTGAAGCTTTCTTT,CASSQVGSGGTEAFF
TRBV9,few,TRBJ2-2,.,TGTGCCAGCAGCCCCCGAGGGGGGGACACCGGGGAGCTGTTTTTT,CASSPRGGDTGELFF
TRBV27,.,TRBJ2-1,.,TGTGCCAGCAGTCCACCGGGACTTCGCTACAATGAGCAGTTCTTC,CASSPPGLRYNEQFF
TRBV6-5,.,TRBJ2-7,.,TGTGCCAGCAGTTACAGCGTCTACGAGCAGTACTTC,CASSYSVYEQYF
TRBV3-1/TRBV3-2,.,TRBJ2-3,.,TGTGCCAGCAGCCAAGACACAGGAACAGATACGCAGTATTTT,CASSQDTGTDTQYF
TRBV10-3,.,TRBJ1-2,TRBD1,TGTGCCATCAGTGAGGGACAGGGGGGTGGCTACACCTTC,CAISEGQGGGYTF
TRBV5-1,.,TRBJ1-1,.,TGCGCCAGCAGCTTGTGGCGGGGTTTAGGGGTCAACGGGGGCACTGAAGCTTTCTTT,CASSLWRGLGVNGGTEAFF
TRBV28,.,TRBJ2-7,TRBD2,TGTGCCAGCAGTCCCACGGGGAGCGGGAGCTCCTACGAGCAGTACTTC,CASSPTGSGSSYEQYF
TRBV7-3,once,TRBJ1-2,TRBD1,TGTGCCAGCAGCTATACCGGGACAGGGTATGGCTACACCTTC,CASSYTGTGYGYTF
TRBV27,.,TRBJ1-5,.,TGTGCCAGCAGTTTTTCGTCAGGCAATCAGCCCCAGCATTTT,CASSFSSGNQPQHF
TRBV18,.,TRBJ1-1,.,TGTGCCAGCTCACCAACACCGGGGGAGAACACTGAAGCTTTCTTT,CASSPTPGENTEAFF
TRBV28,.,TRBJ1-2,.,TGTGCCAGCAGTTCTTACAATGGCTACACCTTC,CASSSYNGYTF
TRBV27,.,TRBJ1-1,.,TGTGCCAGCAGCCGGGAGGGGTGGGGCACTGAAGCTTTCTTT,CASSREGWGTEAFF
TRBV9,.,TRBJ2-1,.,TGTGCCAGCAGCGTGGGCGGGCCCAGCTCCTACAATGAGCAGTTCTTC,CASSVGGPSSYNEQFF
TRBV10-3,.,TRBJ2-1,TRBD2,TGTGCCATCAGTGTCGGGGGACTAGCGGGAGCTGAGCAGTTCTTC,CAISVGGLAGAEQFF
TRBV2,.,TRBJ2-3,TRBD2,TGTGCCAGCAGTACCGGGACTAGAGTCGGTACGCAGTATTTT,CASSTGTRVGTQYF
TRBV28,.,TRBJ2-1,TRBD1,TGTGCCAGCAGTTTAAGGGGGCAGGCCGGCTACAATGAGCAGTTCTTC,CASSLRGQAGYNEQFF
TRBV25-1,few,TRBJ2-1,TRBD2,TGTGCCAGCAGTGAGGGGACTAGTTACAATGAGCAGTTCTTC,CASSEGTSYNEQFF
TRBV28,.,TRBJ2-7,.,TGTGCCAGCAGTTCACCGGGATTTCGCTACGAGCAGTACTTC,CASSSPGFRYEQYF
TRBV28,.,TRBJ2-1,TRBD2,TGTGCCAGCAAAACTAGCGCGGCCTACAATGAGCAGTTCTTC,CASKTSAAYNEQFF
TRBV19,.,TRBJ2-1,.,TGTGCCAGTAGTTCCCGGTACAATGAGCAGTTCTTC,CASSSRYNEQFF
TRBV28,once,TRBJ2-3,.,TGTGCCAGCAGTCCACAGGGGACTAGCACAGATACGCAGTATTTT,CASSPQGTSTDTQYF
TRBV5-6,.,TRBJ1-2,.,TGTGCCAGCAGCTCCCGCGGACAGTCATATGGCTACACCTTC,CASSSRGQSYGYTF
TRBV18,.,TRBJ2-5,.,TGTGCCAGCTCACCACCGCTAGCGAATCAAGAGACCCAGTACTTC,CASSPPLANQETQYF
TRBV6-2/TRBV6-3,once,TRBJ2-7,TRBD2,TGTGCCAGCACCTACTCCCCGACGACTAGCGGGAGAGGGGAGCAGTACTTC,CASTYSPTTSGRGEQYF
TRBV3-1/TRBV3-2,.,TRBJ1-2,TRBD1,TGTGCCAGCAGCTGGGGACAGGGCGATGGCTACACCTTC,CASSWGQGDGYTF
TRBV11-3,few,TRBJ2-1,.,TGTGCCAGCAGCCCCGTGGGGGGTGAGCAGTTCTTC,CASSPVGGEQFF
TRBV5-4,.,TRBJ2-5,TRBD2,TGTGCCAGCAGCTTGACTAGCGGGATTGAAGAGACCCAGTACTTC,CASSLTSGIEETQYF
TRBV18,.,TRBJ2-7,TRBD1,TGTGCCAGCTCACCGGGACAGGGGGCTGATGAGCAGTACTTC,CASSPGQGADEQYF
TRBV20-1,once,TRBJ2-7,.,TGCAGTGCTAGTAATGCGGGGTACGAGCAGTACTTC,CSASNAGYEQYF
TRBV27,.,TRBJ2-3,TRBD2,TGTGCCAGCAGTTTAGCGGGGGAGGGGTCTAGCACAGATACGCAGTATTTT,CASSLAGEGSSTDTQYF
TRBV7-2,.,TRBJ1-6,.,TGTGCCAGCAGCACGCAGGCTAATTCACCCCTCCACTTT,CASSTQANSPLHF
TRBV7-2,.,TRBJ1-5,.,TGTGCCAGCAGCTTTTACAATCAGCCCCAGCATTTT,CASSFYNQPQHF
TRBV6-2/TRBV6-3,.,TRBJ1-5,TRBD1,TGTGCCAGCAGTTACCGAGGACAGGGGAGACAGCCCCAGCATTTT,CASSYRGQGRQPQHF
TRBV2,.,TRBJ2-7,TRBD1,TGTGCCAGCAGTGAGCTTGGACAGGGGTGGGGCGAGCAGTACTTC,CASSELGQGWGEQYF
TRBV28,.,TRBJ1-2,.,TGTGCCAGCAGTGATCAGGGGTGGGGCTACACCTTC,CASSDQGWGYTF
TRBV4-1,.,TRBJ1-2,.,TGCGCCAGCAGCCAGACAGGTCGTTACTATGGCTACACCTTC,CASSQTGRYYGYTF